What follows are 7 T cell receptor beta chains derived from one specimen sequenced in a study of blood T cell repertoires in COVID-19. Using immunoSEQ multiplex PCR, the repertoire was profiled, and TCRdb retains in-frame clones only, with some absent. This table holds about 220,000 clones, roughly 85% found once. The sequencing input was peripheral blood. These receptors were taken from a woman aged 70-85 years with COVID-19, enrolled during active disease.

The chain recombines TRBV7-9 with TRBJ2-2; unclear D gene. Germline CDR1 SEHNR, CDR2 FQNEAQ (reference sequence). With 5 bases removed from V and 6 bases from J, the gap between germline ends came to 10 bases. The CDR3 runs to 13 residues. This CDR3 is CASSQAGAGELFF. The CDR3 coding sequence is TGTGCCAGCAGCCAAGCAGGCGCCGGGGAGCTGTTTTTT.

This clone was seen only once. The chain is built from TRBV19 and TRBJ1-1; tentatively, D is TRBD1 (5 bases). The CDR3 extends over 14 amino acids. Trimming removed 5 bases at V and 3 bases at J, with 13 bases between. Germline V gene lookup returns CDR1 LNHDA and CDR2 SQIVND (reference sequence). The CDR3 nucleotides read TGTGCCAGTAGTCCAAGGGCGGGGGACACTGAAGCTTTCTTT. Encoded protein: CASSPRAGDTEAFF. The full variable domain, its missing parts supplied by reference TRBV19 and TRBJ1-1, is DGGITQSPKYLFRKEGQNVTLSCEQNLNHDAMYWYRQDPGQGLRLIYYSQIVNDFQKGDIAEGYSVSREKKESFPLTVTSAQKNPTAFYLCASSPRAGDTEAFFGQGTRLTVV.

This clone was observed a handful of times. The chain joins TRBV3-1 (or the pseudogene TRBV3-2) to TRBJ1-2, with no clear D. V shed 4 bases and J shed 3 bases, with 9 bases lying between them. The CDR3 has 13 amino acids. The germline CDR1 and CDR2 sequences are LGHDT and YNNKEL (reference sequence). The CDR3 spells CASSRLRDYGYTF. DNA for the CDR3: TGTGCCAGCAGCCGCCTTAGAGACTATGGCTACACCTTC.

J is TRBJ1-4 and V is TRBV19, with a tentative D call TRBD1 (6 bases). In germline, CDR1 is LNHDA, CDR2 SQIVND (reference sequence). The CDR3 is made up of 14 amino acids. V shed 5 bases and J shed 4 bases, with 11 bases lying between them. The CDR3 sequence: CASSGGAGNEKLFF. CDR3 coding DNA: TGTGCCAGTAGTGGGGGCGCCGGTAATGAAAAACTGTTTTTT.

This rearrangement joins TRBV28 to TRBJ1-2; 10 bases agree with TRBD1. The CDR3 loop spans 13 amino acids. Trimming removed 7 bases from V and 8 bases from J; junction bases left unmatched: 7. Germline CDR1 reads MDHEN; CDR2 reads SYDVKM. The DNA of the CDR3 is TGTGCCAGCAACGACAGGGGGCGTCGAGGCTACACCTTC. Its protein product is CASNDRGRRGYTF.

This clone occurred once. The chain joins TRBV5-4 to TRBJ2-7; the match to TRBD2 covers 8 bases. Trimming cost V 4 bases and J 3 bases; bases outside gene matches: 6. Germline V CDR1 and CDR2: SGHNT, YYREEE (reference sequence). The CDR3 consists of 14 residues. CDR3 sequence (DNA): TGTGCCAGCAGCGGAGCGGGAGCCGGCTACGAGCAGTACTTC. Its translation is CASSGAGAGYEQYF.

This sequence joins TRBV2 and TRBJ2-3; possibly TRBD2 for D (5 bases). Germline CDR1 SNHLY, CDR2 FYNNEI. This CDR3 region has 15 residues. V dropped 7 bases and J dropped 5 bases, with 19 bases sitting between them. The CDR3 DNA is TGTGCCAGCACCGGGGTAGAGGCATGGGGAGATACGCAGTATTTT. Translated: CASTGVEAWGDTQYF.